This entry describes one T cell receptor beta chain. The data are from a study of blood T cell repertoires in COVID-19. Study-wide background: Specimens from acute and convalescent COVID-19 originated in the United States, Italy and Spain. PBMCs, B-cell-depleted T cells, or T cells provided the cDNA or gDNA that made up the material.

Germline-derived CDR1 and CDR2 are MDHEN and SYDVKM. Deletions cut 4 bases from V and 2 bases from J, with 17 bases between. The CDR3 is 16 residues long. Using immunoSEQ multiplex PCR, the repertoire was profiled, and TCRdb retains in-frame clones only, with some absent. The data hold around 260,000 clones, with around nine tenths observed a single time. The V call is TRBV28, the J call TRBJ2-5; D possibly corresponds to TRBD2 (6 bases). Sequencing was carried out using peripheral blood. The receptor comes from a woman aged 55-70 years with COVID-19, enrolled during active disease. The CDR3 DNA reads as TGTGCCAGCAGTTCCACACCCACTAGCCGACAAGAGACCCAGTACTTC. Encoded protein: CASSSTPTSRQETQYF.